The 14 T cell receptor beta chains in this list originate from one sample, sequenced in a study of blood T cell repertoires in COVID-19. Clones were read by immunoSEQ multiplex PCR, and TCRdb kept only the in-frame ones, dropping some. The repertoire holds 200,000 to 300,000 clones, with over 65% as singletons. The sample was peripheral blood. The source is a woman of 80 years or more with acute or convalescent COVID-19.

The V and J genes are TRBV2 and TRBJ1-1; the D gene is possibly TRBD1 (6 bases). The germline V gene has CDR1 SNHLY and CDR2 FYNNEI. This CDR3 is 17 amino acids long. V gave up 4 bases and J gave up 1 base, with 19 bases separating them. The CDR3 sequence is CASSATGRYGANTEAFF. The CDR3 DNA follows: TGTGCCAGCAGTGCGACAGGCCGGTATGGGGCGAACACTGAAGCTTTCTTT.

The V gene is TRBV7-9, the J gene TRBJ1-3; D ambiguous. The CDR3 has 14 amino acids. The germline gives CDR1 SEHNR, CDR2 FQNEAQ (reference sequence). The V end was cut by 5 bases, the J end by 1 base, with 9 bases between. The CDR3 DNA sequence: TGTGCCAGCAGCCCAACAGCTTCTGGAAACACCATATATTTT. Its translation: CASSPTASGNTIYF.

The chain uses TRBV29-1 and TRBJ1-2, with 8 bases lining up with TRBD1. This CDR3 is 12 amino acids long. V trimming: 6 bases; J trimming: 4 bases; junction bases outside the gene matches: 4. Germline V gene sequence: CDR1 SQVTM, CDR2 ANQGSEA. For the CDR3, the DNA is TGCAGCGTGCCGGGACAGGCCTATGGCTACACCTTC. Protein: CSVPGQAYGYTF.

The chain is built from TRBV4-2 and TRBJ1-5, with a possible D match to TRBD1 (5 bases). The V and J ends lost 1 base and 2 bases respectively, with 15 bases between them. Germline CDR1 and CDR2: LGHNA and YNFKEQ. There are 17 residues in the CDR3. CDR3 sequence reads: CASSQAVLRAGNQPQHF. In DNA, the CDR3 is TGTGCCAGCAGCCAAGCCGTACTCAGGGCCGGCAATCAGCCCCAGCATTTT.

To note about this clone: At the DNA level, this CDR3 is encoded by other sequences in the same sample as well. This sequence joins TRBV19 and TRBJ1-1; 10 nucleotides agree with TRBD1. Trimming cost V 6 bases and J 2 bases; bases outside gene matches: 6. This CDR3 spans 15 amino acids. Germline V gene lookup returns CDR1 LNHDA and CDR2 SQIVND (reference sequence). CDR3 sequence (DNA): TGTGCCAGTAGCCCCCGGGACAGGGGCAACACTGAAGCTTTCTTT. Its translation is CASSPRDRGNTEAFF.

Points on this clone: Likely a read error: the CDR3 ends without its conserved phenylalanine or tryptophan. The DNA is left out, because the CDR3 cannot be placed on it with certainty; the CDR3 is given as TCRdb lists it. The V and J genes are TRBV11-2 and TRBJ1-1; the table's D call, TRBD1, has no DNA check behind it. Inclusive of both ends, the CDR3 amounts to 13 amino acids. Per germline, CDR1 SGHAT and CDR2 FQNNGV. The chain's CDR3 is CASSSSASPTAQI.

This clone came up a few times. The chain joins TRBV10-1 to TRBJ2-7; D perhaps matches TRBD1 (7 bases). This CDR3 has 14 amino acids. V was pared by 6 bases and J by 5 bases, with 17 bases between. Germline CDR1 WNHNN, CDR2 SYGVQD (reference sequence). DNA of the CDR3: TGCGCCAGCAGCTCCCAGGGGGGCTCGGACGAGCAGTACTTC. It is translated as CASSSQGGSDEQYF.

On this clone itself: The identical CDR3 is also encoded by other nucleotide sequences in the sample. The genes are TRBV5-1 and TRBJ2-7; 8 positions agree with TRBD1. In germline, CDR1 is SGHRS, CDR2 YFSETQ. There are 16 residues in the CDR3. The trim removed 0 bases at V and 2 bases at J, leaving 7 bases unmatched. CDR3 in amino acids: CASSLAGGQGAYEQYF. DNA for the CDR3: TGCGCCAGCAGCTTGGCCGGCGGACAGGGTGCCTACGAGCAGTACTTC.

The CDR3 DNA reads as TGTGCCAGCAGTGAAGTAAGAGCAACGTACACCTTC. Its protein is CASSEVRATYTF. The V call is TRBV6-1, the J call TRBJ1-2; D is uncertain. CDR1 and CDR2 (germline): MNHNS, SASEGT. V shed 1 base and J shed 11 bases, with 11 bases lying between them. The CDR3 totals 12 residues.

V usage is TRBV6-2 or TRBV6-3 and J usage is TRBJ2-3; 13 bases agree with TRBD2. CDR1 and CDR2 (germline): MNHEY, SVGEGT. The CDR3 has 16 amino acids. J lost 5 bases, V lost 2 bases, and 4 bases had no gene match. CDR3 sequence: CASSYGRTSGGDTQYF. In DNA, the CDR3 is TGTGCCAGCAGTTACGGGCGGACTAGCGGGGGAGATACGCAGTATTTT.

The V gene is TRBV4-3, the J gene TRBJ1-3, with TRBD1 as a possible D gene (5 bases). The CDR3 sequence is 15 residues long. Trimming removed 5 bases at V and 5 bases at J, with 16 bases between. The V gene's germline CDR1 is LGHNA and CDR2 YSLEER. CDR3 sequence: CASSYEAGPRNTIYF. The DNA of the CDR3 is TGCGCCAGCAGCTACGAGGCGGGACCCCGAAACACCATATATTTT.

The V gene is TRBV18, the J gene TRBJ2-7; 13 positions agree with TRBD2. Trimming cost V 4 bases and J 3 bases; bases outside gene matches: 3. Germline loops: CDR1 KGHSH, CDR2 LQKENI. The CDR3 is made up of 15 amino acids. The CDR3 sequence: CASSLGLAGVYEQYF. In DNA form, the CDR3 reads TGTGCCAGCTCACTAGGACTAGCGGGAGTCTACGAGCAGTACTTC.

V is TRBV6-5 and J is TRBJ1-6, with D maybe TRBD1 (6 bases). This CDR3 spans 13 amino acids. Trimming took 5 bases from V and 8 from J, leaving 10 bases between them. Looked up from germline, CDR1 is MNHEY and CDR2 is SVGAGI. The CDR3 protein is CASSRTEDSPLHF. In DNA form, the CDR3 reads TGTGCCAGCAGTAGGACAGAGGATTCACCCCTCCACTTT.

This sequence joins TRBV19 and TRBJ2-3; TRBD2 might be the D (6 bases). In germline, CDR1 is LNHDA, CDR2 SQIVND (reference sequence). V dropped 4 bases and J dropped 0 bases, with 14 bases sitting between them. This CDR3 has 16 residues. The CDR3 reads CASSTQLAASTDTQYF. For the CDR3, the DNA is TGTGCCAGTAGTACCCAACTAGCAGCCAGCACAGATACGCAGTATTTT.